This passage covers 17 T cell receptor beta chains from one sample sequenced in a study of blood T cell repertoires in COVID-19. The assay was immunoSEQ multiplex PCR, and TCRdb's table has in-frame clones only and misses some. The sample holds around 260,000 clones; around nine tenths are singletons and the top ten take about 9.8%. What was sequenced was peripheral blood. The receptor set was obtained from a man aged 35 to 55 who had recovered from COVID-19.

V is TRBV10-3 and J is TRBJ1-4; a weak D match, TRBD1 (5 bases). In germline, CDR1 is ENHRY, CDR2 SYGVKD. Trimming cost V 10 bases and J 8 bases, with 14 bases left between them. The CDR3 loop spans 12 amino acids. The CDR3 sequence is CATGPGVEKLFF. The CDR3 DNA follows: TGTGCCACCGGTCCGGGGGTAGAAAAACTGTTTTTT.

The chain carries TRBV18 and TRBJ1-6, with no clear D. Germline V gene data show CDR1 as KGHSH and CDR2 as LQKENI. This CDR3 has 12 amino acids. V lost 6 bases and J lost 14, with 14 bases in between. The CDR3 loop reads CASSQPTGTLHF. The DNA for the CDR3 is TGTGCCAGCTCTCAACCGACGGGGACCCTCCACTTT.

The chain has TRBV28 and TRBJ1-2, with D possibly being TRBD1 (5 bases). The V and J ends lost 6 bases and 8 bases respectively, with 19 bases between them. This CDR3 has 14 residues. In germline, CDR1 is MDHEN, CDR2 SYDVKM. CDR3 region: CASSPLGRGRGYTF. The CDR3 nucleotides read TGTGCCAGCAGCCCCCTCGGGCGGGGGAGAGGCTACACCTTC.

The sample holds one count of this clone. The rearrangement links TRBV5-4 to TRBJ1-3; D might be TRBD1 (5 bases). Trimming took off 0 bases at V and 0 bases at J, with 10 bases between the two ends. This CDR3 has 16 residues. The germline V gene has CDR1 SGHNT and CDR2 YYREEE (reference sequence). CDR3 nucleotide sequence: TGTGCCAGCAGCTTGGGGCTCGGGGGCTCTGGAAACACCATATATTTT. Translated: CASSLGLGGSGNTIYF.

The chain uses TRBV7-9 and TRBJ2-1, with 12 bases fitting TRBD2. This CDR3 is built from 18 residues. The trim removed 2 bases at V and 8 bases at J, leaving 13 bases unmatched. Per germline, CDR1 SEHNR and CDR2 FQNEAQ (reference sequence). CDR3 residues: CASSLRVRLAGGIDEQFF. In DNA, the CDR3 is TGTGCCAGCAGCTTACGCGTGAGGCTAGCGGGAGGGATAGATGAGCAGTTCTTC.

The genes are TRBV6-5 and TRBJ2-1; TRBD1 matches 10 bases. CDR1 MNHEY and CDR2 SVGAGI come from the germline V gene. This CDR3 contains 15 residues. With V trimmed by 7 bases and J by 1 base, 4 bases remained unmatched. CDR3: CASTRDRGSYNEQFF. CDR3 bases: TGTGCCAGCACGAGGGACAGGGGTTCCTACAATGAGCAGTTCTTC.

This chain uses TRBV30 with TRBJ2-1; 12 bases agree with TRBD2. There are 13 residues in the CDR3. V lost 5 bases and J lost 7; bases outside the gene matches: 3. Germline assignment: CDR1 GTSNPN and CDR2 SVGIG (reference sequence). The CDR3 bases are TGTGCCTGGCTTGGACTAGCGGGGAATGAGCAGTTCTTC. Protein sequence: CAWLGLAGNEQFF.

V usage is TRBV3-1 (or the pseudogene TRBV3-2) and J usage is TRBJ2-5; 10 nucleotides match TRBD2. The CDR3 runs 13 residues. J was trimmed by 5 bases and V by 4 bases; bases with no gene match: 1. From germline, CDR1 is LGHDT and CDR2 YNNKEL (reference sequence). The CDR3 nucleotides read TGTGCCAGCAGCCCGACTAGCGGGGAGACCCAGTACTTC. Translated: CASSPTSGETQYF.

The chain combines TRBV28 with TRBJ1-3; a weak D match, TRBD1 (5 bases). This CDR3 spans 17 amino acids. Germline lookup yields CDR1 MDHEN and CDR2 SYDVKM. Trimming took off 4 bases at V and 0 bases at J, with 16 bases between the two ends. CDR3: CASSSLGGGYSGNTIYF. The CDR3, as DNA: TGTGCCAGCAGTTCCTTAGGCGGGGGGTACTCTGGAAACACCATATATTTT.

V is TRBV19 and J is TRBJ1-2; 7 bases fit TRBD1. Germline V gene data show CDR1 as LNHDA and CDR2 as SQIVND (reference sequence). J gave up 3 bases and V 7 bases, and 5 bases lay outside the gene matches. There are 13 residues in the CDR3. The CDR3 loop is CASTSGTDYGYTF. The DNA of the CDR3 is TGTGCCAGTACCAGTGGGACAGACTATGGCTACACCTTC.

The chain couples TRBV9 to TRBJ2-1; D call uncertain. CDR3 size: 15 residues. Trimming took 2 bases from V and 0 from J, leaving 9 bases between them. Germline V gives CDR1 SGDLS, CDR2 YYNGEE. DNA of the CDR3: TGTGCCAGCAGCGTTTCCTTTCCCTCCTACAATGAGCAGTTCTTC. It yields the protein CASSVSFPSYNEQFF.

The V call is TRBV11-3, the J call TRBJ2-7; D unresolved. The CDR3 contains 13 residues. CDR1 SGHNT and CDR2 YENEEA come from the germline V gene. V was shortened by 2 bases and J by 3 bases, with 8 bases between the two germline ends. The chain's CDR3 is CASSLRPGYEQYF. In DNA, the CDR3 is TGTGCCAGCAGCTTACGACCGGGCTACGAGCAGTACTTC.

The J gene is TRBJ1-2, the V gene TRBV19; TRBD1 might be the D (5 bases). This CDR3 is built from 13 residues. Germline CDR1 is LNHDA and CDR2 is SQIVND (reference sequence). The V end was cut by 3 bases, the J end by 4 bases, with 9 bases between. The CDR3 loop reads CASSMRDFYGYTF. In nucleotides, the CDR3 is TGTGCCAGTAGTATGAGGGACTTCTATGGCTACACCTTC.

This chain joins TRBV18 and TRBJ1-4; TRBD1 matches at 10 bases. The V gene end was trimmed by 0 bases and the J gene end by 7 bases; junction bases not matched to a gene: 2. The germline gives CDR1 KGHSH, CDR2 LQKENI. This CDR3 spans 15 amino acids. The CDR3 sequence: CASSPPGQGFEKLFF. CDR3 bases: TGTGCCAGCTCACCACCGGGACAGGGGTTTGAAAAACTGTTTTTT.

The chain uses TRBV2 and TRBJ1-4, with TRBD1 matching 8 bases. Germline V lookup: CDR1 SNHLY, CDR2 FYNNEI. The ends lost 7 bases at V and 4 bases at J; junction bases unmatched: 8. The length of the CDR3 is 15 residues. The CDR3 reads CASTNSGQDNEKLFF. The CDR3 nucleotides are TGTGCCAGCACAAACTCGGGACAGGATAATGAAAAACTGTTTTTT.

This clone has just a few counts. This chain connects TRBV18 to TRBJ1-1; D is undetermined. V was pared by 3 bases and J by 1 base, with 12 bases between. The CDR3 has 15 amino acids. Per germline, CDR1 KGHSH and CDR2 LQKENI. CDR3: CASSPPLTGNTEAFF. CDR3 bases: TGTGCCAGCTCACCGCCTCTAACCGGGAACACTGAAGCTTTCTTT.

This chain uses TRBV5-6 with TRBJ2-3; possible D gene TRBD2, 5 bases. Germline V gene data show CDR1 as SGHDT and CDR2 as YYEEEE. The CDR3 has 15 amino acids. Trimming stripped 0 bases from V and 6 bases from J, with 14 bases between. The CDR3: CASSLGGGRKDTQYF. In nucleotides, the CDR3 is TGTGCCAGCAGCTTGGGTGGCGGGCGAAAGGATACGCAGTATTTT.